This T cell receptor beta chain was documented in a study of T cell changes during pregnancy in multiple sclerosis (dated by TCRdb to about 2019). In the study overall: Changes in the T cell repertoire over the course of pregnancy were examined in this study in women with multiple sclerosis.

The receptor library was made with the immunoSEQ multiplex PCR assay. What TCRdb holds here is the immuneACCESS table cut down to in-frame rearrangements. Part of the clones is not present; checked against another copy, under half of the missing clones reflect an unresolved V gene, and the others are unexplained. For this sample the table gives 30,000 to 45,000 clones, of which 91% were detected only once. Of the sample, more than 7% is held by the ten largest clones. As for this clone: What this receptor recognizes is not known. It has no much larger one-base neighbor in the sample; base qualities were not kept.

The sequencing here drew on CD8+ T cells from peripheral blood mononuclear cells, taken before pregnancy. The TCR sequence derives from a female donor with multiple sclerosis, enrolled in a pregnancy study.

The CDR3 sequence is CASSPDRVYEQYF. The nucleotides are TGTGCCAGCAGCCCGGACAGGGTTTACGAGCAGTACTTC. The chain is assembled from TRBV11-3 and TRBJ2-7, with 8 middle bases fitting TRBD1. Trimming accounts for 5 bases at V and 4 bases at J, while the number of junction bases matched to no gene is 4. CDR1 is given as SGHNT and CDR2 as YENEEA, both from the germline V gene. Measured from the cysteine to the phenylalanine, the CDR3 is 13 residues long. Kept here is only the CDR3 DNA, which spans 39 bases and is read in frame from base 1.